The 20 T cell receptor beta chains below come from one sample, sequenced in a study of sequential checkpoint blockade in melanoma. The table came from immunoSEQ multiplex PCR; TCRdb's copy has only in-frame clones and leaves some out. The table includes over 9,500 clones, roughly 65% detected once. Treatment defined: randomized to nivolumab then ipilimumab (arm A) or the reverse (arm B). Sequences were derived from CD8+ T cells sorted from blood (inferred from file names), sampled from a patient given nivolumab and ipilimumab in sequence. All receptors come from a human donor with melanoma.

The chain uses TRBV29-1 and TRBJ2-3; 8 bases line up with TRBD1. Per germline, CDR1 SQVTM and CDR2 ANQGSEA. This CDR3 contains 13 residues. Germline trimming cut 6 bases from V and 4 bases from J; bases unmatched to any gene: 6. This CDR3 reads CSVEPGGADTQYF. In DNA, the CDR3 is TGCAGCGTAGAGCCAGGGGGCGCAGATACGCAGTATTTT.

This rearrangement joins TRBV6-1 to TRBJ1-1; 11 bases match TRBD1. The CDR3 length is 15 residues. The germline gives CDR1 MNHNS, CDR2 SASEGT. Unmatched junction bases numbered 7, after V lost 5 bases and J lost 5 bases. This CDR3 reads CASSSGTGGWTEAFF. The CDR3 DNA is TGTGCCAGCAGTTCCGGGACAGGGGGTTGGACTGAAGCTTTCTTT.

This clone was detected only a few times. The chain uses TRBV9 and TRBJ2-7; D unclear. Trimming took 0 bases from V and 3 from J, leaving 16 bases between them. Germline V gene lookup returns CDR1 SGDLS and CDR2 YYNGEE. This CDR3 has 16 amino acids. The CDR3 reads CASSVGPDLTDYEQYF. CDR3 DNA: TGTGCCAGCAGCGTAGGCCCCGACTTGACGGACTACGAGCAGTACTTC.

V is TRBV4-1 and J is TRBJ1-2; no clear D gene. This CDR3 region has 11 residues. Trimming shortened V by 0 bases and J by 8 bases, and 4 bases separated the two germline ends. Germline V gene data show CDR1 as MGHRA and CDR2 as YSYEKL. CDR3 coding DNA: TGCGCCAGCAGCCAAGAGGGCGGCTACACCTTC. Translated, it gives CASSQEGGYTF.

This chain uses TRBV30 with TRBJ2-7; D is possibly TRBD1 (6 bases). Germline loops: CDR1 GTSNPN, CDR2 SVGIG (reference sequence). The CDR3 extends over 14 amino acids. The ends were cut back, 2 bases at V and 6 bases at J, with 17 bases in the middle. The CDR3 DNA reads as TGTGCCTGGAGTTCCGGCAGGGGTATGAGCGAGCAGTACTTC. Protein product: CAWSSGRGMSEQYF.

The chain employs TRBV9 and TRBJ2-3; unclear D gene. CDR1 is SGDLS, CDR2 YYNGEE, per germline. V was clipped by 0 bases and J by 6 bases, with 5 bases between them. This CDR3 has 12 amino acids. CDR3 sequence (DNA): TGTGCCAGCAGCGTAGTTGAGGATACGCAGTATTTT. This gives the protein CASSVVEDTQYF. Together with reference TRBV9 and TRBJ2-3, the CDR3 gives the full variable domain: DSGVTQTPKHLITATGQRVTLRCSPRSGDLSVYWYQQSLDQGLQFLIQYYNGEERAKGNILERFSAQQFPDLHSELNLSSLELGDSALYFCASSVVEDTQYFGPGTRLTVL.

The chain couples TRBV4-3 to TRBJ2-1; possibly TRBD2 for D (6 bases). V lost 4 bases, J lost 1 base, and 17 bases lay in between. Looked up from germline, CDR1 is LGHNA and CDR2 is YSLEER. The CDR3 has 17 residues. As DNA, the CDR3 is TGCGCCAGCAGCCCACTGCCGCGGGGACCGTCCTACAATGAGCAGTTCTTC. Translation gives CASSPLPRGPSYNEQFF.

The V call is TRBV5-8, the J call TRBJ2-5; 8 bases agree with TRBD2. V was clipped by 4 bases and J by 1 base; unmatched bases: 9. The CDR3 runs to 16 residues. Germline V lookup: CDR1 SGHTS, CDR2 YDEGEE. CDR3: CASSGSGSRVQETQYF. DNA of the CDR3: TGTGCCAGCAGCGGAAGCGGGAGTCGGGTCCAAGAGACCCAGTACTTC.

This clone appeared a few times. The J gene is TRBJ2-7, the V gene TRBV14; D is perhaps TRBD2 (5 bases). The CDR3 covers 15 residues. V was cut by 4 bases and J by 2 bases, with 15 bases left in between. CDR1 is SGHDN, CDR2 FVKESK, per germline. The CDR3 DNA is TGTGCCAGCAGCCCCCAGGAGGCCCTACCCTACGAGCAGTACTTC. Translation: CASSPQEALPYEQYF.

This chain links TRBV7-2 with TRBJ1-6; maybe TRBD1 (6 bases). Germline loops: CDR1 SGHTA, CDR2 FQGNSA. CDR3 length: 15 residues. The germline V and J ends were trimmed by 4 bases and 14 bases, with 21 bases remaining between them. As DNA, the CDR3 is TGTGCCAGCAGCTCGTTGACAGGCACCGCTTTCTCCCTCCACTTT. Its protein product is CASSSLTGTAFSLHF.

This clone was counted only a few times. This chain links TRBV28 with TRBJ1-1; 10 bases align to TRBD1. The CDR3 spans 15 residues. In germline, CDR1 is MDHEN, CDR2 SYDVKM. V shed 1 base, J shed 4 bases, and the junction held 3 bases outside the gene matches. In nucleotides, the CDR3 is TGTGCCAGCAGTTTATCGAGGACAGGGGGCACTGAAGCTTTCTTT. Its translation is CASSLSRTGGTEAFF.

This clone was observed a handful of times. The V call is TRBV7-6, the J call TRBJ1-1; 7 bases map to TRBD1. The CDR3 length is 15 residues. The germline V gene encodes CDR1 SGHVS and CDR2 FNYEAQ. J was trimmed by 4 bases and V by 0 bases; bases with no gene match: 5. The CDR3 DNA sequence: TGTGCCAGCAGCTTAGCGGCGACAGGGAGCACTGAAGCTTTCTTT. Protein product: CASSLAATGSTEAFF.

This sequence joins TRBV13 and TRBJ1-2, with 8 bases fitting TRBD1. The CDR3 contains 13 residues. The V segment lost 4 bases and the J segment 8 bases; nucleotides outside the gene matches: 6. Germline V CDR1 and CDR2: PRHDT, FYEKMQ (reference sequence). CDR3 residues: CASSSGQGDGYTF. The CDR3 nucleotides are TGTGCCAGCAGCTCCGGACAGGGTGACGGCTACACCTTC.

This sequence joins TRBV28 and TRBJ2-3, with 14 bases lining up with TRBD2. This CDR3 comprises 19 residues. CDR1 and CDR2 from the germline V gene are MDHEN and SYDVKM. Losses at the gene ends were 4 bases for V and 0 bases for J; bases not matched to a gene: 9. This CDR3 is CASSSGLAGEPSSTDTQYF. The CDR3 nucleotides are TGTGCCAGCAGTTCGGGACTAGCGGGGGAGCCCTCTAGCACAGATACGCAGTATTTT. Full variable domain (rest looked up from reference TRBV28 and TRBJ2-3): DVKVTQSSRYLVKRTGEKVFLECVQDMDHENMFWYRQDPGLGLRLIYFSYDVKMKEKGDIPEGYSVSREKKERFSLILESASTNQTSMYLCASSSGLAGEPSSTDTQYFGPGTRLTVL.

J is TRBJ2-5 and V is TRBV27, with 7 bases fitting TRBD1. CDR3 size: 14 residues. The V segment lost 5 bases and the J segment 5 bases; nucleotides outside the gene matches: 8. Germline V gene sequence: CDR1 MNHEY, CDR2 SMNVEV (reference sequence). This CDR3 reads CASSVIGGGETQYF. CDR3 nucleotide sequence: TGTGCCAGCAGTGTGATAGGGGGCGGGGAGACCCAGTACTTC.

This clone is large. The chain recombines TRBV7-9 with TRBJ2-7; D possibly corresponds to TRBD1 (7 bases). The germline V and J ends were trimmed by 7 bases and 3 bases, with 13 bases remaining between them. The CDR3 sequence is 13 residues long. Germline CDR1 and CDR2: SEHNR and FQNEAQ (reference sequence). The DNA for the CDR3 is TGTGCCAGCATCCCGGGGGACAGCTACGAGCAGTACTTC. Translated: CASIPGDSYEQYF.

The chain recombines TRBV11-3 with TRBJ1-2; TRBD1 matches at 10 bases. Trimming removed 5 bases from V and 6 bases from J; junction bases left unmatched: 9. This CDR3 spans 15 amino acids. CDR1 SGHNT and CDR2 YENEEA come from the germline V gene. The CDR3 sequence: CASSVRQGARNGYTF. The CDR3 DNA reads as TGTGCCAGCAGCGTTCGACAGGGGGCGAGGAATGGCTACACCTTC.

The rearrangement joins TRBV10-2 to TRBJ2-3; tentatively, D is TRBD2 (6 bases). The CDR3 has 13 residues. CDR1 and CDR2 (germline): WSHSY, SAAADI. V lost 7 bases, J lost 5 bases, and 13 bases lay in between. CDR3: CASTGGLRDTQYF. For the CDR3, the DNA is TGCGCCAGCACTGGGGGGTTGAGAGATACGCAGTATTTT.

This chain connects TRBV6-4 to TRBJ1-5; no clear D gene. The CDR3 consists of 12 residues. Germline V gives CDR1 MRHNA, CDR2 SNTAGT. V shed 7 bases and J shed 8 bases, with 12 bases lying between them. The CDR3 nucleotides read TGTGCCAGCATCGAGGGTTTGGAGCCCCAGCATTTT. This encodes CASIEGLEPQHF.

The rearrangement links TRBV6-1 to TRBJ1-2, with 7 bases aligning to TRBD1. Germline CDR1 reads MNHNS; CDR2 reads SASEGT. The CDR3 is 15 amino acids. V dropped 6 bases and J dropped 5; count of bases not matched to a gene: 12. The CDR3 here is CASSQATGKSYGYTF. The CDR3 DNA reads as TGTGCCAGCAGCCAAGCGACAGGGAAGTCATATGGCTACACCTTC.